This T cell receptor (beta chain) was captured by sequencing in a study of T cell responses to AZD1222 COVID-19 vaccine. General study findings and limits: Spike-specific TCR breadth and depth both grew after two AZD1222 doses. Reportedly, nearly half of unique spike TCRs recognized epitopes outside B.1.351/B.1.1.7 mutations. Researchers took repertoire samples only after the peak T cell response had come. Donors skewed white British and female; clonal diversity was possibly underestimated.

The CDR3 sequence is 13 residues long. In germline, CDR1 is SNHLY, CDR2 FYNNEI. V gave up 4 bases and J gave up 6 bases, with 12 bases separating them. Sequenced by immunoSEQ multiplex PCR; TCRdb stores in-frame clones only, minus some. Here the sample spans 70,000 to 95,000 clones, 91% being singletons. As regards this clone: The antigen is unknown.

The chain has TRBV2 and TRBJ1-2, with a tentative D call TRBD1 (5 bases). The source was peripheral blood, collected 28 days after the second AZD1222 dose. The TCR sequence derives from an adult who received the AZD1222 COVID-19 vaccine. CDR3 nucleotide sequence: TGTGCCAGCAGTGCAGGGTCTCTTGATGGCTACACCTTC. This gives the protein CASSAGSLDGYTF. The entire variable domain, with the rest obtained from reference TRBV2 and TRBJ1-2, is as follows: EPEVTQTPSHQVTQMGQEVILRCVPISNHLYFYWYRQILGQKVEFLVSFYNNEISEKSEIFDDQFSVERPDGSNFTLKIRSTKLEDSAMYFCASSAGSLDGYTFGSGTRLTVV.